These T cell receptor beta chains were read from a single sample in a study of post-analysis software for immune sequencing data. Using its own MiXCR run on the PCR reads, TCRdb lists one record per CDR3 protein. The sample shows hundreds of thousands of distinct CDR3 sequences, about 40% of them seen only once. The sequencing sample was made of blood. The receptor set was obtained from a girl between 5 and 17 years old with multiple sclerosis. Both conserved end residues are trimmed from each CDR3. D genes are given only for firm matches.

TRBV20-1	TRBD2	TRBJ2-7	SAREPLGTSIYEQY
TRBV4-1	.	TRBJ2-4	ASSQESGETKNIQY
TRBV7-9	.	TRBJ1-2	ASSSNGLLVGGTNYGYT
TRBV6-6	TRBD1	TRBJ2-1	ASSYSRLDRGNEQF
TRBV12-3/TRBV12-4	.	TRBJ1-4	ASSRDGGGYEKLF
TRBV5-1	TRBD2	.	ASSSGLAGVPYEQY
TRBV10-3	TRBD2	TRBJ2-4	AISELLASGKGGNIQY
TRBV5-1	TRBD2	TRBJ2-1	ASSSPGTSGPYNEQF
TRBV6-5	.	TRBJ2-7	ASSYAADSSYEQY
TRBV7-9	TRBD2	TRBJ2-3	ASSRAGTSRDTQY
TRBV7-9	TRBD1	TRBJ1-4	ASSGGQGDEKLF
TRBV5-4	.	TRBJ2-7	ASSPQSSYEQY
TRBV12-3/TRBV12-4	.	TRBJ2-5	ASSLRNGETQY
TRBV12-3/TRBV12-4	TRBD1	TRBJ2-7	ASSDRGDSYEQY
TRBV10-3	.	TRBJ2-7	AISESSTRSFSYEQY
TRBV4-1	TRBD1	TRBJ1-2	ASSQSGQGLYGYT
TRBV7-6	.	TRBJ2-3	ASNLRGGDTDTQY
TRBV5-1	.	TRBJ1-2	ASSPGDYGYT
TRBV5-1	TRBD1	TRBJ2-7	ASSGTGSYEQY
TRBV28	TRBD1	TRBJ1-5	ASSLLTGDSNQPQH
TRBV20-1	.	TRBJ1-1	SAWTEVPEAF
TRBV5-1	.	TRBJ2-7	ASSSGQLGGEQY
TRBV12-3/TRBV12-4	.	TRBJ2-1	ASSQRYDEQF
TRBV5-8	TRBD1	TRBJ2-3	ASSWGTGETDTQY
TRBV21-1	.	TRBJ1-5	EKDNQPQH
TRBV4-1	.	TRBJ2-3	ASSQDSGGRGGTDTQY
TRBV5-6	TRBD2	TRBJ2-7	ASSPPLAGPYEQY
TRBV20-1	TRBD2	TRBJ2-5	SARDLSGGGKETQY
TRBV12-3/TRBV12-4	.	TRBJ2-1	ASGVSGEQF
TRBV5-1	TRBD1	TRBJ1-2	ASSPDRAGGYGYT
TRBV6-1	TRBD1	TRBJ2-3	ASMPGQGATDTQY